The rows below give T cell receptor beta chains drawn from one sample of a study of blood T cell repertoires in COVID-19. Libraries were prepared by immunoSEQ multiplex PCR; TCRdb keeps only in-frame clonotypes and omits some of them. The sample includes approximately 120,000 clones, 70% to 85% of them seen just once. Sequencing was performed on peripheral blood. The receptors here all came from a woman aged 80 or over with active or convalescent COVID-19. Both conserved end residues are part of each CDR3. Fields, in order: clone size, D gene, J gene, V gene, CDR3 DNA, CDR3 protein. The D gene is left open where the match is weak. Clone size, where shown, is once, few, many, or a class for clones that have expanded.

clone_size: NA
d_call: TRBD1
j_call: TRBJ2-7
v_call: TRBV20-1
cdr3_nt: TGCAGTGCTAGTACGGACAGGGCGGCGGAGCAGTACTTC
cdr3_aa: CSASTDRAAEQYF

clone_size: NA
d_call: NA
j_call: TRBJ1-2
v_call: TRBV9
cdr3_nt: TGTGCCAGCAGCGTAGCGGTGAACTATGGCTACACCTTC
cdr3_aa: CASSVAVNYGYTF

clone_size: NA
d_call: NA
j_call: TRBJ1-2
v_call: TRBV28
cdr3_nt: TGTGCCAGCAGTTCCCCCGACAGAACTGGCTACACCTTC
cdr3_aa: CASSSPDRTGYTF

clone_size: NA
d_call: TRBD1
j_call: TRBJ1-4
v_call: TRBV18
cdr3_nt: TGTGCCAGCTTACAGGGGACAGGTGAAAAACTGTTTTTT
cdr3_aa: CASLQGTGEKLFF

clone_size: NA
d_call: NA
j_call: TRBJ2-7
v_call: TRBV10-1
cdr3_nt: TGCGCCAGCAGGGGACTCTCAAGGGCCTACGAGCAGTACTTC
cdr3_aa: CASRGLSRAYEQYF

clone_size: once
d_call: NA
j_call: TRBJ2-3
v_call: TRBV1
cdr3_nt: TGCACCAGCAGCCAAGGGAGGACTAGCGGTGGCACAGATACGCAGTATTTT
cdr3_aa: CTSSQGRTSGGTDTQYF

clone_size: NA
d_call: NA
j_call: TRBJ2-5
v_call: TRBV6-5
cdr3_nt: TGTGCCAGCACTCACGGAGGTGCCCAGTACTTC
cdr3_aa: CASTHGGAQYF

clone_size: NA
d_call: TRBD1
j_call: TRBJ2-5
v_call: TRBV7-2
cdr3_nt: TGTGCCAGCAGCTCACAGGGGACAACTCGGGAGACCCAGTACTTC
cdr3_aa: CASSSQGTTRETQYF

clone_size: NA
d_call: NA
j_call: TRBJ1-5
v_call: TRBV6-6
cdr3_nt: TGTGCCAGCAGTTACTCGGTCAGGACGGGAAATCAGCCCCAGCATTTT
cdr3_aa: CASSYSVRTGNQPQHF

clone_size: NA
d_call: TRBD2
j_call: TRBJ2-1
v_call: TRBV6-5
cdr3_nt: TGTGCCAGCAGTCTCCCCGGGACTAGCGGCGATGAGCAGTTCTTC
cdr3_aa: CASSLPGTSGDEQFF

clone_size: NA
d_call: NA
j_call: TRBJ1-2
v_call: TRBV10-3
cdr3_nt: TGCGGGGTGGGGACTAACTATGGCTACACCTTC
cdr3_aa: CGVGTNYGYTF

clone_size: NA
d_call: NA
j_call: TRBJ1-2
v_call: TRBV7-9
cdr3_nt: TGTGCCACCCCGAACACGGGGGTGAGCTATGGCTACACCTTC
cdr3_aa: CATPNTGVSYGYTF

clone_size: NA
d_call: NA
j_call: TRBJ1-5
v_call: TRBV4-1
cdr3_nt: TGCGCCAGCAGCCAAGCTGGCCCCAATCAGCCCCAGCATTTT
cdr3_aa: CASSQAGPNQPQHF

clone_size: NA
d_call: TRBD1
j_call: TRBJ1-5
v_call: TRBV5-1
cdr3_nt: TGCGCCAGCACCCCACCGGGACAGGCCTCGTATAGCAATCAGCCCCAGCATTTT
cdr3_aa: CASTPPGQASYSNQPQHF

clone_size: NA
d_call: NA
j_call: TRBJ1-2
v_call: TRBV6-5
cdr3_nt: TGTGCCAGCAAAATGGACAGTAACAGAAACTATGGCTACACCTTC
cdr3_aa: CASKMDSNRNYGYTF

clone_size: NA
d_call: NA
j_call: TRBJ2-3
v_call: TRBV9
cdr3_nt: TGTGCCAGCAGCGTAGGACAAGTCACAGTCACAGATACGCAGTATTTT
cdr3_aa: CASSVGQVTVTDTQYF

clone_size: NA
d_call: NA
j_call: TRBJ2-7
v_call: TRBV28
cdr3_nt: TGTGCCAGCAGTATCGACAGTGCTAGCTACGAGCAGTACTTC
cdr3_aa: CASSIDSASYEQYF

clone_size: NA
d_call: NA
j_call: TRBJ2-7
v_call: TRBV7-3
cdr3_nt: TGTGCCAGCAGCTTGACAAGGCTTGATTACGAGCAGTACTTC
cdr3_aa: CASSLTRLDYEQYF

clone_size: NA
d_call: TRBD2
j_call: TRBJ2-3
v_call: TRBV19
cdr3_nt: TGTGCCAGTAGTAGAACCGGGACTAGCGGAACAGATACGCAGTATTTT
cdr3_aa: CASSRTGTSGTDTQYF

clone_size: NA
d_call: NA
j_call: TRBJ2-3
v_call: TRBV3-1/TRBV3-2
cdr3_nt: TGTGCCAGCAGCCAGAGACTTCACACAGATACGCAGTATTTT
cdr3_aa: CASSQRLHTDTQYF

clone_size: NA
d_call: TRBD1
j_call: TRBJ2-5
v_call: TRBV25-1
cdr3_nt: TGTGCCAGCGAAGACAGGGCGAAAGAGACCCAGTACTTC
cdr3_aa: CASEDRAKETQYF

clone_size: NA
d_call: NA
j_call: TRBJ2-2
v_call: TRBV9
cdr3_nt: TGTGCCAGCAGCGTAGGTTGGGGCGGTCGTGGCACCGGGGAGCTGTTTTTT
cdr3_aa: CASSVGWGGRGTGELFF

clone_size: NA
d_call: TRBD2
j_call: TRBJ2-1
v_call: TRBV3-1/TRBV3-2
cdr3_nt: TGTGCCAGCAGCTCAGCGGGAGGTGACTACAATGAGCAGTTCTTC
cdr3_aa: CASSSAGGDYNEQFF

clone_size: NA
d_call: NA
j_call: TRBJ1-2
v_call: TRBV5-1
cdr3_nt: TGCGCCAGCAGCTTACACCGCTATGGCTACACCTTC
cdr3_aa: CASSLHRYGYTF

clone_size: NA
d_call: TRBD1
j_call: TRBJ1-1
v_call: TRBV28
cdr3_nt: TGTGCCAGCAGTTGGACAGGGAGCGATATGAACACTGAAGCTTTCTTT
cdr3_aa: CASSWTGSDMNTEAFF

clone_size: NA
d_call: NA
j_call: TRBJ2-7
v_call: TRBV30
cdr3_nt: TGTGCCTGGAGTGTACAGATGACAGGATACGAGCAGTACTTC
cdr3_aa: CAWSVQMTGYEQYF

clone_size: NA
d_call: TRBD1
j_call: TRBJ2-5
v_call: TRBV28
cdr3_nt: TGTGCCAGCAGTCCAACAGGGGCCGAAGAGACCCAGTACTTC
cdr3_aa: CASSPTGAEETQYF

clone_size: NA
d_call: TRBD1
j_call: TRBJ1-2
v_call: TRBV5-6
cdr3_nt: TGTGCCAGCAGCTTGGAGGCGGACAGGGGAGACTATGGCTACACCTTC
cdr3_aa: CASSLEADRGDYGYTF

clone_size: NA
d_call: TRBD2
j_call: TRBJ2-1
v_call: TRBV11-2
cdr3_nt: TGTGCCAGCAGCTTAGGACCGGGACTAGAGCAGTTCTTC
cdr3_aa: CASSLGPGLEQFF

clone_size: NA
d_call: TRBD1
j_call: TRBJ1-3
v_call: TRBV4-2
cdr3_nt: TGTGCCAGCAGTGGACAGGGAGGAGGAAACACCATATATTTT
cdr3_aa: CASSGQGGGNTIYF

clone_size: few
d_call: TRBD2
j_call: TRBJ2-5
v_call: TRBV29-1
cdr3_nt: TGCAGTTTACTCGATAGCGGGAGTATTCAAGAGACCCAGTACTTC
cdr3_aa: CSLLDSGSIQETQYF

clone_size: NA
d_call: NA
j_call: TRBJ1-6
v_call: TRBV19
cdr3_nt: TGTGCCAGTAGTATAGGAGAACTGATTAATTCACCCCTCCACTTT
cdr3_aa: CASSIGELINSPLHF

clone_size: NA
d_call: TRBD2
j_call: TRBJ2-5
v_call: TRBV7-2
cdr3_nt: TGTGCCAGCAGCTTAGTGTTCTCAGCGGGAGGGTTAGAGACCCAGTACTTC
cdr3_aa: CASSLVFSAGGLETQYF

clone_size: NA
d_call: TRBD2
j_call: TRBJ2-3
v_call: TRBV7-8
cdr3_nt: TGTGCCAGCAGCTTAAATTTGGGACTAGCAACAGATACGCAGTATTTT
cdr3_aa: CASSLNLGLATDTQYF

clone_size: NA
d_call: TRBD1
j_call: TRBJ1-4
v_call: TRBV20-1
cdr3_nt: TGCAGTGCTAGTCTCGGGACAGGGAATGAAAAACTGTTTTTT
cdr3_aa: CSASLGTGNEKLFF

clone_size: NA
d_call: TRBD1
j_call: TRBJ2-1
v_call: TRBV5-4
cdr3_nt: TGTGCCAGCAGCGGCAAGGGGCACGGACAGGGGTACAATGAGCAGTTCTTC
cdr3_aa: CASSGKGHGQGYNEQFF

clone_size: NA
d_call: NA
j_call: TRBJ2-2
v_call: TRBV18
cdr3_nt: TGTGCCAGCTCACCAGGCCAGGGGAGCACCGGGGAGCTGTTTTTT
cdr3_aa: CASSPGQGSTGELFF

clone_size: NA
d_call: NA
j_call: TRBJ1-3
v_call: TRBV10-2
cdr3_nt: TGCGCCAGCAGGCCCAAGACAGCCTCTGGAAACACCATATATTTT
cdr3_aa: CASRPKTASGNTIYF

clone_size: NA
d_call: TRBD2
j_call: TRBJ2-3
v_call: TRBV7-8
cdr3_nt: TGTGCCAGCAGCTTAACGTTTACGGGGAGGGCAGATACGCAGTATTTT
cdr3_aa: CASSLTFTGRADTQYF

clone_size: NA
d_call: NA
j_call: TRBJ1-1
v_call: TRBV5-6
cdr3_nt: TGTGCCAGCAGCCCGGTGTTGGTGAACACTGAAGCTTTCTTT
cdr3_aa: CASSPVLVNTEAFF

clone_size: once
d_call: NA
j_call: TRBJ2-5
v_call: TRBV11-2
cdr3_nt: TGTGCCAGCAGCTTCGGACAGACAGAGACCCAGTACTTC
cdr3_aa: CASSFGQTETQYF

clone_size: few
d_call: TRBD1
j_call: TRBJ1-5
v_call: TRBV7-9
cdr3_nt: TGTGCCAGCAGCTTAGGCGGATGGGGACAGATCAATCAGCCCCAGCATTTT
cdr3_aa: CASSLGGWGQINQPQHF

clone_size: once
d_call: NA
j_call: TRBJ2-2
v_call: TRBV9
cdr3_nt: TGTGCCAGCAGCGTTTTCCAGGGTTCGGCCGGGGAGCTGTTTTTT
cdr3_aa: CASSVFQGSAGELFF

clone_size: NA
d_call: NA
j_call: TRBJ2-1
v_call: TRBV24-1
cdr3_nt: TGTGCCACCAGTGATTACGCCACGGTCCTCGGGGATGAGCAGTTCTTC
cdr3_aa: CATSDYATVLGDEQFF

clone_size: NA
d_call: TRBD1
j_call: TRBJ1-2
v_call: TRBV9
cdr3_nt: TGTGCCAGCAGCGTAGCAGGGGGCGCTAACTATGGCTACACCTTC
cdr3_aa: CASSVAGGANYGYTF

clone_size: NA
d_call: TRBD2
j_call: TRBJ2-2
v_call: TRBV7-9
cdr3_nt: TGTGCCAGCAGCTTATTCGGTCGGGGACTATCAACCGGGGAGCTGTTTTTT
cdr3_aa: CASSLFGRGLSTGELFF

clone_size: NA
d_call: NA
j_call: TRBJ1-3
v_call: TRBV21-1
cdr3_nt: TGTGCCAGCATCAGGAGGACAGGGGGCTCTGGAAACACCATATATTTT
cdr3_aa: CASIRRTGGSGNTIYF

clone_size: few
d_call: TRBD2
j_call: TRBJ2-7
v_call: TRBV28
cdr3_nt: TGTGCCAGCAGACAGACTAGCGCCCCCGCTGGCGAGCAGTACTTC
cdr3_aa: CASRQTSAPAGEQYF

clone_size: NA
d_call: NA
j_call: TRBJ1-1
v_call: TRBV30
cdr3_nt: TGTGCCTGGACCCGAGGTGTTGAAGCTTTCTTT
cdr3_aa: CAWTRGVEAFF

clone_size: NA
d_call: TRBD1
j_call: TRBJ2-5
v_call: TRBV7-9
cdr3_nt: TGTGCCAGCAGCTCCCTCTTACAGGGGGTGGGGGAGACCCAGTACTTC
cdr3_aa: CASSSLLQGVGETQYF

clone_size: NA
d_call: TRBD2
j_call: TRBJ2-7
v_call: TRBV30
cdr3_nt: TGTGCCTGGAGTTGGACTAGCGGGACCTACGAGCAGTACTTC
cdr3_aa: CAWSWTSGTYEQYF

clone_size: NA
d_call: NA
j_call: TRBJ2-5
v_call: TRBV19
cdr3_nt: TGTGCCAGTAGTATCCAGTCTCAAGAGACCCAGTACTTC
cdr3_aa: CASSIQSQETQYF

clone_size: NA
d_call: TRBD2
j_call: TRBJ2-4
v_call: TRBV10-3
cdr3_nt: TGTGCCATCGGTTCCGCGCGGGGGGCAAACATTCAGTACTTC
cdr3_aa: CAIGSARGANIQYF

clone_size: NA
d_call: TRBD1
j_call: TRBJ1-5
v_call: TRBV28
cdr3_nt: TGTGCCAGCAGACCACAGGGGCTTAACAATCAGCCCCAGCATTTT
cdr3_aa: CASRPQGLNNQPQHF

clone_size: NA
d_call: NA
j_call: TRBJ2-7
v_call: TRBV27
cdr3_nt: TGTGCCAGCAGTTTAACTGCGGGATTACCCTACGAGCAGTACTTC
cdr3_aa: CASSLTAGLPYEQYF